The rows below give T cell receptor beta chains drawn from one sample of a study of CD8+CD57+ T cells in acquired aplastic anemia. TCRdb reprocessed the reads via MiXCR and lists one record per CDR3 protein. The sample includes about 470,000 distinct CDR3 sequences, approximately 32% seen only once; the top ten take 0.7% to 1%. Sequencing was carried out using sorted CD4+, CD8+, or CD8+CD57+ T cells (not recorded which) from PBMCs. The receptor set was obtained from a human donor with aplastic anemia. Both conserved end residues are part of each CDR3. The D gene is left open where the match is weak.

TRBV29-1 | TRBD1 | CSVVEQQGGEKLFF
TRBV7-3 | TRBD1 | CASSLGQGASSNEQFF
TRBV7-2 | NA | CASGHGGYETQYF
TRBV2 | NA | CASGRLADTTDTQYF
TRBV19 | NA | CASSTTGRYEQYF
TRBV15 | NA | CATSSEVNSYEQYF
TRBV2 | TRBD2 | CASYSGAGGYEQYF
TRBV19 | NA | CASSIGGKLSGDTIYF
TRBV25-1 | TRBD1 | CASSPRQGQNIQYF
TRBV11-1 | NA | CASSAAPSSTDTQYF
TRBV7-2 | NA | CASSRAGSEQFF
TRBV9 | NA | CASSVGGELSYGYTF
TRBV20-1 | NA | CSAREGRKGPSGTQYF
TRBV7-2 | NA | CASSLGGGNTGELFF
TRBV15 | TRBD2 | CATSRGTSGGDEQFF
TRBV12-3/TRBV12-4 | TRBD1 | CASSRTQGQGIYF
TRBV10-3 | TRBD1 | CATKGQGAPYEQYF